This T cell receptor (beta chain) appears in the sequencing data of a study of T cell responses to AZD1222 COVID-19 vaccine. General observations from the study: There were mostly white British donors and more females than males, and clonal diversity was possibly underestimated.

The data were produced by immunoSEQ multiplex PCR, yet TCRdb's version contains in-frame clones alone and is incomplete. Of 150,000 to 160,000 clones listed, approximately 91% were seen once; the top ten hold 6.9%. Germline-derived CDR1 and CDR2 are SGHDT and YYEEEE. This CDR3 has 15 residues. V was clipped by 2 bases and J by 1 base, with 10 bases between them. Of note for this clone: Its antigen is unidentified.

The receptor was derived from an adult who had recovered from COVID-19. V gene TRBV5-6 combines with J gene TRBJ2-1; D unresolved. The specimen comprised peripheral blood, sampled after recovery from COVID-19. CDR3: CASSFSRVSYNEQFF. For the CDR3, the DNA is TGTGCCAGCAGCTTCAGTCGGGTTTCCTACAATGAGCAGTTCTTC.